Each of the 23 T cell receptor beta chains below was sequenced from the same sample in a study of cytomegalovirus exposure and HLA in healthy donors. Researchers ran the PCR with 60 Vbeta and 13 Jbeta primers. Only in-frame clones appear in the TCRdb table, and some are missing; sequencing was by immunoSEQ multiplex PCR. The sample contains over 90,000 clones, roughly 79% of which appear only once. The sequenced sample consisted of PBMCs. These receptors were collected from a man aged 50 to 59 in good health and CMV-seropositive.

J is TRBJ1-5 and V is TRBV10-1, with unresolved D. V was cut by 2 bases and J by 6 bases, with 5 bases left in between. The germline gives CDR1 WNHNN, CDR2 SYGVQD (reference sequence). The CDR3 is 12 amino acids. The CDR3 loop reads CASSEGSQPQHF. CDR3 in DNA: TGCGCCAGCAGTGAGGGGAGTCAGCCCCAGCATTTT.

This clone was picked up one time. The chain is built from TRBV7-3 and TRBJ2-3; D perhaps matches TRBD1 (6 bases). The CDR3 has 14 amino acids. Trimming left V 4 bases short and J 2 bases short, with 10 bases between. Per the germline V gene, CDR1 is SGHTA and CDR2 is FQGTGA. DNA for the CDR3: TGTGCCAGCAGCTCGGGACACCTCACAGATACGCAGTATTTT. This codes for CASSSGHLTDTQYF.

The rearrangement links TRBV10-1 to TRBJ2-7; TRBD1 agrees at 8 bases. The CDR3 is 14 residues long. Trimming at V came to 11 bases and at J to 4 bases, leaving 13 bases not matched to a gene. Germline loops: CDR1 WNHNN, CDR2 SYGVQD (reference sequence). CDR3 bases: TGCGCCGGGCGGGCCGGACAGGGTTTATACGAGCAGTACTTC. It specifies CAGRAGQGLYEQYF.

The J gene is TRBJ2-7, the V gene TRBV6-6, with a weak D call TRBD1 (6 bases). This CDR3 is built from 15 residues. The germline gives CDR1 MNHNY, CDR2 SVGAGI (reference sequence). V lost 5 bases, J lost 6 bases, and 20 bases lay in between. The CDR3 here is CASSPANRVGGEQYF. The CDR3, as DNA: TGTGCCAGCAGTCCTGCAAACAGGGTGGGCGGCGAGCAGTACTTC.

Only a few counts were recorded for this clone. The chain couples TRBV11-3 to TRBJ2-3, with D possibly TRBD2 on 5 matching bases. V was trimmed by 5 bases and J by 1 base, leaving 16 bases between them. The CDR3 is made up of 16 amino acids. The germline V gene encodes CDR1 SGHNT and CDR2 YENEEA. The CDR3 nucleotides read TGTGCCAGCAGCCCTTCGACCCCGAGGGGCACAGATACGCAGTATTTT. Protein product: CASSPSTPRGTDTQYF.

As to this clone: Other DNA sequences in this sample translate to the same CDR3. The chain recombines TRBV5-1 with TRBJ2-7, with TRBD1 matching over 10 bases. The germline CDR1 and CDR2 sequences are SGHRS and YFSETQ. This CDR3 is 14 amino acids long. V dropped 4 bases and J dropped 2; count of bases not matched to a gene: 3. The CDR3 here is CASSLDRGPYEQYF. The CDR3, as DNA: TGCGCCAGCAGCCTAGACAGGGGGCCCTACGAGCAGTACTTC.

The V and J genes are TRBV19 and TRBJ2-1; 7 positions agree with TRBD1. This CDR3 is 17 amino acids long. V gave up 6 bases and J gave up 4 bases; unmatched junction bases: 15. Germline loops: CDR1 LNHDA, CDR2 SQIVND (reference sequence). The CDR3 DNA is TGTGCCAGTAGCCCTATAGGGAGAGGGGGCGATTACAATGAGCAGTTCTTC. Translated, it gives CASSPIGRGGDYNEQFF.

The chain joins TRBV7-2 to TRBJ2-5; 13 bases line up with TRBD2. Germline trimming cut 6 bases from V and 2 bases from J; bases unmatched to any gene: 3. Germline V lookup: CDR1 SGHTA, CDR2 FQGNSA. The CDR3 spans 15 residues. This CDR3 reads CASSRGLAGQETQYF. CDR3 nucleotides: TGTGCCAGCAGTCGGGGACTAGCGGGACAAGAGACCCAGTACTTC. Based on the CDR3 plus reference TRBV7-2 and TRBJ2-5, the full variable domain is GAGVSQSPSNKVTEKGKDVELRCDPISGHTALYWYRQSLGQGLEFLIYFQGNSAPDKSGLPSDRFSAERTGGSVSTLTIQRTQQEDSAVYLCASSRGLAGQETQYFGPGTRLLVL.

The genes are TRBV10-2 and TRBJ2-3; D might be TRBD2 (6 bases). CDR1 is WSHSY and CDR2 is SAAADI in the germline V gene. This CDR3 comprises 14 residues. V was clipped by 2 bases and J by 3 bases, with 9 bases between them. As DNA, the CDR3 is TGCGCCAGCAGTGAGGGACTATCAACAGATACGCAGTATTTT. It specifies CASSEGLSTDTQYF.

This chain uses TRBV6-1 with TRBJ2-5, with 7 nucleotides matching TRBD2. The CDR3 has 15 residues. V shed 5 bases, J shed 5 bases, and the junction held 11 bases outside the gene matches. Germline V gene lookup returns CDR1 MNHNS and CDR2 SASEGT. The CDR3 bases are TGTGCCAGCAGTCTGGTCGGGGGAGCGGGGGAGACCCAGTACTTC. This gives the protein CASSLVGGAGETQYF.

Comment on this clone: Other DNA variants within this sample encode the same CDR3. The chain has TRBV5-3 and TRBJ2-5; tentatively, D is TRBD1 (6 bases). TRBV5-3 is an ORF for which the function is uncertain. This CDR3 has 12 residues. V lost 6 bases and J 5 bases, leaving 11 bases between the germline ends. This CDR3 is CARMRGKETQYF. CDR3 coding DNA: TGTGCCAGAATGAGGGGGAAGGAGACCCAGTACTTC.

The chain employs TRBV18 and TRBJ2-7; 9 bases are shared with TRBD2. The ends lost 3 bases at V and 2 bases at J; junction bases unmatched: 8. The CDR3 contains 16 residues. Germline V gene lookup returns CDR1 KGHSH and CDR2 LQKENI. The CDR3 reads CASSPLAGAPAYEQYF. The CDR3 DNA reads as TGTGCCAGCTCACCTTTAGCGGGAGCTCCAGCCTACGAGCAGTACTTC.

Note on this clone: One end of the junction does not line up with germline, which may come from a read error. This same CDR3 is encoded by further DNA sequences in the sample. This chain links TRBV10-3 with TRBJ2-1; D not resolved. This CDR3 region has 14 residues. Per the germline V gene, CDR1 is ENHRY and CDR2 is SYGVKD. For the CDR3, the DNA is TGCGCCATCAGTGACCAGAACCCAACGGGTGAGCAGTTCTTC. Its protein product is CAISDQNPTGEQFF.

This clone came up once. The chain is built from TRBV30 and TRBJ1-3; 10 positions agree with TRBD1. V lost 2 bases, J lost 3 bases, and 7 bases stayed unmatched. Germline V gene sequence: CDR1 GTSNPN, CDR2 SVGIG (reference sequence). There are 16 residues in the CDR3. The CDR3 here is CAWSLGWDRGGNTIYF. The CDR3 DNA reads TGTGCCTGGAGTTTAGGATGGGACAGGGGTGGAAACACCATATATTTT.

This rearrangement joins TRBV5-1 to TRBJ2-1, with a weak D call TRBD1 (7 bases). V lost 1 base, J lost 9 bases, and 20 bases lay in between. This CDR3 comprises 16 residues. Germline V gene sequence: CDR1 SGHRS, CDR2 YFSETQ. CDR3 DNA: TGCGCCAGCAGCTTGAGGTCCGGCCAGGGGGGCGGTGAGCAGTTCTTC. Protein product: CASSLRSGQGGGEQFF.

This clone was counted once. CDR3 protein: CAISEDYSYEQYF. The CDR3 region has the DNA TGTGCCATCAGTGAAGACTATTCTTACGAGCAGTACTTC. The chain uses TRBV10-3 and TRBJ2-7, with D possibly TRBD2 on 5 matching bases. The V end lost 3 bases, the J end lost 4 bases, and 10 bases lay between the germline ends. The CDR3 is 13 residues long. Germline CDR1 ENHRY, CDR2 SYGVKD.

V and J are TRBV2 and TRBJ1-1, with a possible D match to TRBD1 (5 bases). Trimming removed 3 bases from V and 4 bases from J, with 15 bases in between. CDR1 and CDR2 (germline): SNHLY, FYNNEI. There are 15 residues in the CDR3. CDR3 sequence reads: CASSEGRRGGTEAFF. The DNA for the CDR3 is TGTGCCAGCAGTGAGGGAAGACGGGGGGGCACTGAAGCTTTCTTT. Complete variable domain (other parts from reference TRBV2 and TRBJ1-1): EPEVTQTPSHQVTQMGQEVILRCVPISNHLYFYWYRQILGQKVEFLVSFYNNEISEKSEIFDDQFSVERPDGSNFTLKIRSTKLEDSAMYFCASSEGRRGGTEAFFGQGTRLTVV.

The CDR3 loop is CASSVPPGQVRYEQYF. For the CDR3, the DNA is TGTGCCAGCAGCGTACCTCCGGGACAGGTGCGCTACGAGCAGTACTTC. The chain has TRBV9 and TRBJ2-5, with TRBD1 identical over 8 bases. The DNA end is a closer match to TRBJ2-7, so the J assignment may be wrong. The CDR3 consists of 16 residues. CDR1 SGDLS and CDR2 YYNGEE come from the germline V gene.

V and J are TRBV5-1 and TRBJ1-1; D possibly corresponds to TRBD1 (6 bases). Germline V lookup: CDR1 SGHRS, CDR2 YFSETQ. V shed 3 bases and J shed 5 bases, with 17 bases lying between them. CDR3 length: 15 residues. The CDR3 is CASSSRDRPPTEAFF. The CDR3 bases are TGCGCCAGCAGCTCACGCGACAGGCCCCCAACTGAAGCTTTCTTT.

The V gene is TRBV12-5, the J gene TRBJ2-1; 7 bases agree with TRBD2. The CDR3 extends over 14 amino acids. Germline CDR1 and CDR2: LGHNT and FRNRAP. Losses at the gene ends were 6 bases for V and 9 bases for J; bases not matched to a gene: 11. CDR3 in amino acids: CASGQGSSGGEQFF. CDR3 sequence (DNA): TGTGCTAGTGGCCAAGGGTCTTCGGGAGGTGAGCAGTTCTTC.

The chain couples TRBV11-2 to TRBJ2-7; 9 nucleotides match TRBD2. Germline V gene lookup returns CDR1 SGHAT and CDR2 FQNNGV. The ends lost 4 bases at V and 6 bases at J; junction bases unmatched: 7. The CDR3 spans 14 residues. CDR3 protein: CASSSRTSAPEQYF. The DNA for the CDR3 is TGTGCCAGCAGCTCTCGGACTAGCGCCCCCGAGCAGTACTTC.

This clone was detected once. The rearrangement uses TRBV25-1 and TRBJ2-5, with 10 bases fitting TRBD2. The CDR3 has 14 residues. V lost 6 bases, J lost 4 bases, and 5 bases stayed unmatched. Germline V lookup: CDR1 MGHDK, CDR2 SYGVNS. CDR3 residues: CASRKREGRETQYF. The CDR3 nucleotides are TGTGCCAGCAGAAAGCGGGAGGGCCGAGAGACCCAGTACTTC.

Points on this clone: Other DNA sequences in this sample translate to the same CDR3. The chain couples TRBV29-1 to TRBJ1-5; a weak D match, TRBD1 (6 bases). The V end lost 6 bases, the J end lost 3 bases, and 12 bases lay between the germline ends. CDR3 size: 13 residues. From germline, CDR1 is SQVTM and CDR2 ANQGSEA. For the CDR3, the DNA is TGCAGCGTCAGGGACAACCTCAATCAGCCCCAGCATTTT. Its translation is CSVRDNLNQPQHF.